A selection of T cell receptor beta chains follows, all from one sample in a study of cytomegalovirus exposure and HLA in healthy donors. Sequencing was performed with immunoSEQ multiplex PCR; in TCRdb, only in-frame clones are kept and a portion is missing. Counted here are roughly 170,000 clones, more than 60% occurring once; the ten biggest clones make up 1.2% to 1.5%. The material sequenced was PBMCs. The receptors here all came from a woman in her 30s in good health and CMV-seropositive. Each CDR3 is given with its conserved first and last residue. A D gene is named only where the DNA matches it firmly. For some rows the clone size is stated as once, few or many, or as a class when expanded; others skip it.

V: TRBV4-1
J: TRBJ1-1
D: .
size: .
DNA: TGCGCCAGCAGTTCAGGGTTGGCTGAAGCTTTCTTT
CDR3: CASSSGLAEAFF

V: TRBV25-1
J: TRBJ1-2
D: .
size: few
DNA: TGTGCCAGCAGTGAGAAGGCAGGGGATGGCTACACCTTC
CDR3: CASSEKAGDGYTF

V: TRBV25-1
J: TRBJ2-7
D: TRBD1
size: .
DNA: TGTGCCAGCAGTGACGGGACAGGGGGCCCCTACGAGCAGTACTTC
CDR3: CASSDGTGGPYEQYF

V: TRBV7-9
J: TRBJ1-2
D: TRBD1
size: .
DNA: TGTGCCAGCAGTAAGACAGGGGGAATTGGCTACACCTTC
CDR3: CASSKTGGIGYTF

V: TRBV28
J: TRBJ2-7
D: TRBD2
size: .
DNA: TGTGCCAGCAAGGAGGCGGGAGGGCTCACCTACGAGCAGTGCTTC
CDR3: CASKEAGGLTYEQCF

V: TRBV6-4
J: TRBJ2-3
D: TRBD2
size: few
DNA: TGTGCCAGCAGCCCCAGGGGACTAGCGGGAGTCTCAGATACGCAGTATTTT
CDR3: CASSPRGLAGVSDTQYF

V: TRBV6-4
J: TRBJ2-1
D: TRBD2
size: .
DNA: TGTGCCAGCAGTGACATTAGCGGTCGGGAGGACCTTTACAATGAGCAGTTCTTC
CDR3: CASSDISGREDLYNEQFF

V: TRBV10-1
J: TRBJ1-3
D: .
size: .
DNA: TGCGCCAGCAGTGAACATCTCTCTGGAAACACCATATATTTT
CDR3: CASSEHLSGNTIYF

V: TRBV11-3
J: TRBJ2-1
D: TRBD2
size: .
DNA: TGTGCCAGCGCGCGGGAGAGGGGCCTCAATGAGCAGTTCTTC
CDR3: CASARERGLNEQFF

V: TRBV28
J: TRBJ1-1
D: .
size: few
DNA: TGTGCCAGCAGCCGTCTGGGGGCAGCTTTCTTT
CDR3: CASSRLGAAFF

V: TRBV7-2
J: TRBJ2-7
D: TRBD2
size: .
DNA: TGTGCCAGCAGCCGTGGACTAGCGGGAGGAGCCGAGCAGTACTTC
CDR3: CASSRGLAGGAEQYF

V: TRBV7-9
J: TRBJ1-2
D: .
size: .
DNA: TGTGCCAGCAGCTCTACGTGGGGGGATGAGGATGGCTACACCTTC
CDR3: CASSSTWGDEDGYTF

V: TRBV7-2
J: TRBJ2-7
D: TRBD2
size: few
DNA: TGTGCCAGCACCCCTCCGGGCGGGAGAGGATACGAGCAGTACTTC
CDR3: CASTPPGGRGYEQYF

V: TRBV7-2
J: TRBJ2-5
D: TRBD2
size: .
DNA: TGTGCCAGCAGCTTAGCGAGGACTAGCGGACAAGAGACCCAGTACTTC
CDR3: CASSLARTSGQETQYF

V: TRBV28
J: TRBJ2-3
D: TRBD2
size: .
DNA: TGTGCCAGCAGTTCATTAGGGCGATTCGGCGGGAGGGCCTCCCAACGCACAGATACGCAGTATTTT
CDR3: CASSSLGRFGGRASQRTDTQYF

V: TRBV7-2
J: TRBJ2-3
D: .
size: .
DNA: TGTGCCAGCAGCTTTGGAGGGGGGGGAGATACGCAGTATTTT
CDR3: CASSFGGGGDTQYF

V: TRBV5-4
J: TRBJ1-2
D: .
size: .
DNA: TGTGCCAGCAGCTTGTCGGCAGGAGGTGGCTACACCTTC
CDR3: CASSLSAGGGYTF

V: TRBV19
J: TRBJ1-1
D: TRBD1
size: few
DNA: TGTGCCAGTAGGAATCAGGGGGCCGGCACTGAAGCTTTCTTT
CDR3: CASRNQGAGTEAFF

V: TRBV7-3
J: TRBJ2-3
D: TRBD2
size: .
DNA: TGTGCCAGCAGCTTTGGGGCGGGAGATAGCACAGATACGCAGTATTTT
CDR3: CASSFGAGDSTDTQYF

V: TRBV18
J: TRBJ1-1
D: .
size: few
DNA: TGTGCCAGCTCACCGCCGCTTGGACGGGGGGCGAACACTGAAGCTTTCTTT
CDR3: CASSPPLGRGANTEAFF

V: TRBV6-1
J: TRBJ2-3
D: TRBD2
size: .
DNA: TGTGCCAGCTCTGGGCTAGCGGGAGGCACAGATACGCAGTATTTT
CDR3: CASSGLAGGTDTQYF

V: TRBV6-6
J: TRBJ1-1
D: .
size: .
DNA: TGTGCCAGCACCACATATACAGGGCCGAACACTGAAGCTTTCTTT
CDR3: CASTTYTGPNTEAFF

V: TRBV27
J: TRBJ1-3
D: .
size: .
DNA: TGTGCCAGCAGTCCGTGGGACAACCGCTCTGGAAACACCATATATTTT
CDR3: CASSPWDNRSGNTIYF

V: TRBV19
J: TRBJ2-7
D: .
size: .
DNA: TGTGCCAGCCGCGACGACAGAGCCTACGAGCAGTACTTC
CDR3: CASRDDRAYEQYF

V: TRBV5-4
J: TRBJ1-1
D: .
size: .
DNA: TGTGCCAGCAGTTCGCGGGGGACTGAAGCTTTCTTT
CDR3: CASSSRGTEAFF

V: TRBV28
J: TRBJ1-2
D: TRBD1
size: .
DNA: TGTGCCAGCAGAGAGGGGGCCGACTATGGCTACACCTTC
CDR3: CASREGADYGYTF

V: TRBV5-1
J: TRBJ1-1
D: .
size: .
DNA: TGCGCCAGCAGCGATTTTCTCGAGGCCACTGAAGCTTTCTTT
CDR3: CASSDFLEATEAFF

V: TRBV28
J: TRBJ1-2
D: .
size: .
DNA: TGTGCCAGCAGCCAGTACAGGGTTGGGTATGGCTACACCTTC
CDR3: CASSQYRVGYGYTF

V: TRBV7-9
J: TRBJ1-4
D: .
size: few
DNA: TGTGCCAGCAGCTTAGGTCAGGGGCAGTTGGAAAAACTGTTTTTT
CDR3: CASSLGQGQLEKLFF

V: TRBV29-1
J: TRBJ2-3
D: TRBD2
size: .
DNA: TGCAGCGTTGTCATACTAGCGGGTAGCACAGATACGCAGTATTTT
CDR3: CSVVILAGSTDTQYF

V: TRBV6-1
J: TRBJ1-5
D: TRBD1
size: .
DNA: TGTGCCAGCAGTCAGACAGGGGCTCAGCCCCAGCATTTT
CDR3: CASSQTGAQPQHF

V: TRBV28
J: TRBJ1-5
D: .
size: .
DNA: TGTGCCAGCAGTTTGGGGGGTAGCAATCAGCCCCAGCATTTT
CDR3: CASSLGGSNQPQHF

V: TRBV29-1
J: TRBJ2-1
D: .
size: .
DNA: TGCAGCGTTCTACAGGGAACCTACAATGAGCAGTTCTTC
CDR3: CSVLQGTYNEQFF

V: TRBV19
J: TRBJ2-2
D: TRBD1
size: .
DNA: TGTGCCTCAAGGGGGACAGGGGTGGTCGGGGAGCTGTTTTTT
CDR3: CASRGTGVVGELFF

V: TRBV19
J: TRBJ1-3
D: .
size: .
DNA: TGTGCCAGCAAACAGGGAGCCCTCTCTGGAAACACCATATATTTT
CDR3: CASKQGALSGNTIYF

V: TRBV4-1
J: TRBJ2-3
D: .
size: .
DNA: TGCGCCAGCAGCCAAGTAATCCCCCCGGGCACAGATACGCAGTATTTT
CDR3: CASSQVIPPGTDTQYF

V: TRBV7-2
J: TRBJ2-3
D: TRBD1
size: .
DNA: TGTGCCAGCAGCTTGGGACAGGGCACAGATACGCAGTATTTT
CDR3: CASSLGQGTDTQYF

V: TRBV5-1
J: TRBJ1-1
D: TRBD1
size: .
DNA: TGCGCCAGCAGCTTCAGGGGGACGAACACTGAAGCTTTCTTT
CDR3: CASSFRGTNTEAFF

V: TRBV6-4
J: TRBJ2-1
D: TRBD2
size: .
DNA: TGTGCCAGCAGTGACCCCGGGACTAGCGGCTACAATGAGCAGTTCTTC
CDR3: CASSDPGTSGYNEQFF

V: TRBV6-1
J: TRBJ2-1
D: TRBD2
size: .
DNA: TGTGCCAGCAGTGTTAATAGCGGGAGTAACCACAATGAGCAGTTCTTC
CDR3: CASSVNSGSNHNEQFF

V: TRBV4-2
J: TRBJ2-2
D: .
size: .
DNA: TGTGCCAGCAGCCATGAGTCATCCTACACCGGGGAGCTGTTTTTT
CDR3: CASSHESSYTGELFF

V: TRBV10-3
J: TRBJ1-2
D: TRBD1
size: once
DNA: TGTGCCATCAGTGAGTCTCCCCAGTCGACAGGGGGCTATGGCTACACCTTC
CDR3: CAISESPQSTGGYGYTF

V: TRBV20-1
J: TRBJ2-1
D: .
size: .
DNA: TGCAGTGCCATAGGGGGTGAGCAGTTCTTC
CDR3: CSAIGGEQFF

V: TRBV19
J: TRBJ2-7
D: TRBD1
size: once
DNA: TGTGCCAGTAGTCCCCCGGTAGGGGGCCGCTACGAGCAGTACTTC
CDR3: CASSPPVGGRYEQYF

V: TRBV6-1
J: TRBJ1-4
D: .
size: .
DNA: TGTGCCAGCATTCACAGGTCCCACCCCGTAAAACTGTTTTTT
CDR3: CASIHRSHPVKLFF

V: TRBV6-1
J: TRBJ2-1
D: .
size: .
DNA: TGTGCCAGCAGTGAGTTGCGGCGAATGAATGAGCAGTTCTTC
CDR3: CASSELRRMNEQFF

V: TRBV4-3
J: TRBJ1-5
D: .
size: .
DNA: TGCGCCAGCAGCCAGGGGAGTTACAATCAGCCCCAGCATTTT
CDR3: CASSQGSYNQPQHF